This TCR beta chain derives from a study of T cell responses to AZD1222 COVID-19 vaccine. Study observations and caveats: Unmutated variant regions reportedly attract nearly half of all spike-specific TCRs.

The data were produced by immunoSEQ multiplex PCR, yet TCRdb's version contains in-frame clones alone and is incomplete. The table shows 130,000 or so clones, with about 92% occurring only once. As concerns this clone: The antigen is unknown.

Deletions cut 3 bases from V and 6 bases from J, with 21 bases between. Germline V CDR1 and CDR2: MGHRA, YSYEKL. There are 16 residues in the CDR3. The V call is TRBV4-1, the J call TRBJ2-7; TRBD2 is a possible D gene (6 bases). This sample comprised peripheral blood, obtained on day 0 of AZD1222 vaccination. The source of this sequence is an adult in good health. CDR3 nucleotide sequence: TGCGCCAGCAGCCAGAATCTCCGGGACTCATGGCCCGAGCAGTACTTC. Protein: CASSQNLRDSWPEQYF.